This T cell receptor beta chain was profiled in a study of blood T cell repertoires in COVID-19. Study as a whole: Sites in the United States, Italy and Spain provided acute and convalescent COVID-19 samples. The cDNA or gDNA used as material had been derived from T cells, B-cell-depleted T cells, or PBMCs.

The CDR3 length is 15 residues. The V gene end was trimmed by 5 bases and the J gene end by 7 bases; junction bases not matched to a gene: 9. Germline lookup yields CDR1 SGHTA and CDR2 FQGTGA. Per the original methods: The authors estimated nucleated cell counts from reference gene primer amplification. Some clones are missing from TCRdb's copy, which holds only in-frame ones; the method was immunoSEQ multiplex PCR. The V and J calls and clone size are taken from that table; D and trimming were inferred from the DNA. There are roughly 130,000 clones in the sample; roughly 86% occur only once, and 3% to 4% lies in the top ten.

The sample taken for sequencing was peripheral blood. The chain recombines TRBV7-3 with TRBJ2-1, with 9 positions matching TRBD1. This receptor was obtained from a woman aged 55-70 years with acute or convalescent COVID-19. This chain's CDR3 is CASSPQGARGNEQFF. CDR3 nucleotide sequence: TGTGCCAGCAGCCCACAGGGGGCGCGGGGTAATGAGCAGTTCTTC. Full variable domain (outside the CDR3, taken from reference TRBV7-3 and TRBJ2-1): GAGVSQTPSNKVTEKGKYVELRCDPISGHTALYWYRQSLGQGPEFLIYFQGTGAADDSGLPNDRFFAVRPEGSVSTLKIQRTERGDSAVYLCASSPQGARGNEQFFGPGTRLTVL.